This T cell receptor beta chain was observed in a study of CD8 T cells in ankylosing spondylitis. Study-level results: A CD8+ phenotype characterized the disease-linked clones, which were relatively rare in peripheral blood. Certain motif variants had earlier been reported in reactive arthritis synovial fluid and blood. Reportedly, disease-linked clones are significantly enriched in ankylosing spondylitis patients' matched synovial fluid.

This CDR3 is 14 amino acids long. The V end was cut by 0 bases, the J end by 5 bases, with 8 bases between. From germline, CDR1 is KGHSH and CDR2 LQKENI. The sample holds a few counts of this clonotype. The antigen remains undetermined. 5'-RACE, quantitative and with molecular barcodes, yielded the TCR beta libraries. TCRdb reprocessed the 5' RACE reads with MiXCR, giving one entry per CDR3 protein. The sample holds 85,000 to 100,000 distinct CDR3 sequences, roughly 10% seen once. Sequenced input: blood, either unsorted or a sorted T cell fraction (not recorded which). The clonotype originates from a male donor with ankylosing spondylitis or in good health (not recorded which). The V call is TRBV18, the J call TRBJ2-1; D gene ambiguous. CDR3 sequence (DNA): TGTGCCAGCTCACCACCAGTACTTCACAATGAGCAGTTCTTC. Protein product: CASSPPVLHNEQFF. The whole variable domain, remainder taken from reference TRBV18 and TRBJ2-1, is NAGVMQNPRHLVRRRGQEARLRCSPMKGHSHVYWYRQLPEEGLKFMVYLQKENIIDESGMPKERFSAEFPKEGPSILRIQQVVRGDSAAYFCASSPPVLHNEQFFGPGTRLTVL.